This T cell receptor (beta chain) derives from a study of T cell responses to AZD1222 COVID-19 vaccine. Findings and caveats of the study: The sample set comprised mostly white British donors with more females, and clonal diversity was possibly underestimated. Only six people who got AZD1222 tested seropositive at baseline. Two AZD1222 administrations were followed by greater Spike-specific TCR breadth and depth. Vaccine-associated CD4 TCRs spanned spike, dominant at 160-218 and 743-854.

Trimming took 3 bases from V and 7 from J, leaving 16 bases between them. CDR3 size: 14 residues. Germline CDR1 is MDHEN and CDR2 is SYDVKM. Clones were sequenced by immunoSEQ multiplex PCR, and TCRdb holds only the in-frame ones, with some missing. The table has about 94,000 clones, around 85% seen once. Details on this clone: Its specificity is not known.

The specimen was peripheral blood, collected 28 days after the second AZD1222 dose. The clonotype originates from an adult who received the AZD1222 COVID-19 vaccine. This sequence joins TRBV28 and TRBJ2-7, with D perhaps matching TRBD2 (5 bases). In DNA form, the CDR3 reads TGTGCCAGCAGTTTTGGGATAGCACCGGGAGAGCAGTACTTC. Translation gives CASSFGIAPGEQYF.